The 27 T cell receptor beta chains below come from one sample, sequenced in a study of blood T cell repertoires in COVID-19. Measured with immunoSEQ multiplex PCR; TCRdb has only the in-frame clones, and not every one. The sample lists about 190,000 clones, about four fifths seen once, with under 12% in the top ten. The sample comprised peripheral blood. The receptors were sampled from a woman at least 80 years old with active or convalescent COVID-19.

To note about this clone: Other DNA sequences from this sample encode an identical CDR3 as well. The gene calls are TRBV9 and TRBJ1-1; no clear D gene. This CDR3 contains 14 residues. The germline V gene has CDR1 SGDLS and CDR2 YYNGEE. Trimming pared 2 bases from V and 0 bases from J, leaving 8 bases between. CDR3 DNA: TGTGCCAGCAGCGTGGGCGGGGTGAACACTGAAGCTTTCTTT. It is translated as CASSVGGVNTEAFF.

The rearrangement links TRBV7-8 to TRBJ2-5, with D uncertain. The V gene lost 3 bases and the J gene lost 2 bases, with 7 bases spanning the gap. The CDR3 has 13 amino acids. Germline loops: CDR1 SGHVS, CDR2 FQNEAQ. CDR3 residues: CASSFDSQETQYF. DNA for the CDR3: TGTGCCAGCAGCTTTGACTCACAAGAGACCCAGTACTTC.

The chain recombines TRBV11-2 with TRBJ2-1, with TRBD1 matching over 7 bases. Germline lookup yields CDR1 SGHAT and CDR2 FQNNGV. J gave up 7 bases and V 0 bases, and 9 bases lay outside the gene matches. This CDR3 has 16 amino acids. The CDR3 here is CASSLEPPGQRNEQFF. The CDR3 DNA sequence: TGTGCCAGCAGCTTAGAACCACCGGGACAGAGGAATGAGCAGTTCTTC.

The V gene is TRBV24-1, the J gene TRBJ2-1; D gene uncertain. The CDR3 runs to 17 residues. Trimming stripped 1 base from V and 6 bases from J, with 18 bases between. CDR1 and CDR2 (germline): KGHDR, SFDVKD. The CDR3 coding sequence is TGTGCCACCAGTGATTTATCGAGTAGTTTAAGTGTCAATGAGCAGTTCTTC. This codes for CATSDLSSSLSVNEQFF.

The V gene is TRBV5-4, the J gene TRBJ1-2, with D perhaps TRBD1 (6 bases). CDR1 SGHNT and CDR2 YYREEE come from the germline V gene (reference sequence). Trimming took 0 bases from V and 4 from J, leaving 13 bases between them. The CDR3 is 15 amino acids. DNA of the CDR3: TGTGCCAGCAGCTTGGCAGGGGATTTGGGCTATGGCTACACCTTC. This gives the protein CASSLAGDLGYGYTF.

The chain uses TRBV7-3 and TRBJ2-1; 7 positions match TRBD2. Losses at the gene ends were 2 bases for V and 2 bases for J; bases not matched to a gene: 6. The CDR3 contains 16 residues. The germline V gene has CDR1 SGHTA and CDR2 FQGTGA. The DNA for the CDR3 is TGTGCCAGCAGCTTACGGGCGGGGGTAACCTACAATGAGCAGTTCTTC. Its protein is CASSLRAGVTYNEQFF.

The genes are TRBV27 and TRBJ1-2, with 7 bases identical to TRBD1. This CDR3 spans 15 amino acids. CDR1 is MNHEY and CDR2 is SMNVEV in the germline V gene (reference sequence). V lost 10 bases to trimming and J lost 7 bases; unmatched junction nucleotides: 18. The CDR3 spells CATSALTGVGGGYTF. Written as DNA, the CDR3 is TGTGCCACCTCAGCCCTTACAGGGGTTGGGGGTGGCTACACCTTC.

CDR3 DNA sequence: TGTGCCAGCAGCAACGGGACAGAATCCGATAGCAATCAGCCCCAGCATTTT. Amino acid sequence: CASSNGTESDSNQPQHF. V usage is TRBV21-1 and J usage is TRBJ1-5; the tabulated D call, TRBD1, remains unverified against the DNA. TRBV21-1 is noted as a pseudogene. There are 17 residues in the CDR3.

The chain joins TRBV18 to TRBJ1-5, with D possibly being TRBD1 (5 bases). Germline CDR1 and CDR2: KGHSH and LQKENI. V lost 6 bases and J 9 bases, leaving 21 bases between the germline ends. This CDR3 is built from 15 residues. The CDR3 DNA reads as TGTGCCAGCTCCCGGGCCGGAGGGGATAGATCGCCCCAGCATTTT. This encodes CASSRAGGDRSPQHF. Together with reference TRBV18 and TRBJ1-5, the CDR3 gives the full variable domain: NAGVMQNPRHLVRRRGQEARLRCSPMKGHSHVYWYRQLPEEGLKFMVYLQKENIIDESGMPKERFSAEFPKEGPSILRIQQVVRGDSAAYFCASSRAGGDRSPQHFGDGTRLSIL.

The V and J genes are TRBV5-1 and TRBJ2-5, with TRBD1 matching 9 bases. CDR3 length: 16 residues. The germline V gene has CDR1 SGHRS and CDR2 YFSETQ. The trim removed 6 bases at V and 5 bases at J, leaving 14 bases unmatched. For the CDR3, the DNA is TGCGCCAGCAACATGCCGGGGACAGGGTTCTCGGAGACCCAGTACTTC. Translating it yields CASNMPGTGFSETQYF.

The chain uses TRBV5-1 and TRBJ2-6; possible D gene TRBD1, 6 bases. V lost 1 base and J lost 4, with 24 bases in between. The germline V gene has CDR1 SGHRS and CDR2 YFSETQ. The CDR3 length is 20 residues. The CDR3 bases are TGCGCCAGCAGCTTGAAAGTTCGGGCCGGGGACACTGGGGGGGCCAACGTCCTGACTTTC. Translating gives CASSLKVRAGDTGGANVLTF.

The V call is TRBV10-3, the J call TRBJ1-3; D call uncertain. V lost 6 bases to trimming and J lost 4 bases, with 16 bases between them. The CDR3 is made up of 15 amino acids. From germline, CDR1 is ENHRY and CDR2 SYGVKD. The CDR3 DNA follows: TGTGCCATCAGAGAGCAAGGGAGTTCAGGAAACACCATATATTTT. Residues: CAIREQGSSGNTIYF.

The genes are TRBV6-5 and TRBJ1-1, with a possible D match to TRBD1 (5 bases). There are 13 residues in the CDR3. Deletions cut 2 bases from V and 1 base from J, with 5 bases between. In germline, CDR1 is MNHEY, CDR2 SVGAGI. CDR3 coding DNA: TGTGCCAGCAGTTACCAGGGGAACACTGAAGCTTTCTTT. Residues: CASSYQGNTEAFF.

This rearrangement joins TRBV5-6 to TRBJ2-6, with D maybe TRBD1 (6 bases). Per the germline V gene, CDR1 is SGHDT and CDR2 is YYEEEE. Trimming took 7 bases from V and 0 from J, leaving 14 bases between them. The CDR3 length is 16 residues. The CDR3 loop reads CASEGGGHSGANVLTF. CDR3 in DNA: TGTGCCAGCGAGGGTGGGGGCCACTCTGGGGCCAACGTCCTGACTTTC.

The chain uses TRBV5-4 and TRBJ1-6; 9 nucleotides align to TRBD1. CDR1 is SGHNT and CDR2 is YYREEE in the germline V gene (reference sequence). This CDR3 region has 19 residues. The V gene end was trimmed by 4 bases and the J gene end by 0 bases; junction bases not matched to a gene: 11. The CDR3 spells CASSLGQGPRSSYNSPLHF. The CDR3 DNA reads as TGTGCCAGCAGCCTGGGACAGGGACCCCGTAGCTCCTATAATTCACCCCTCCACTTT.

The V gene is TRBV7-2, the J gene TRBJ2-7; TRBD2 agrees at 11 bases. V shed 5 bases and J 0 bases; nucleotides not matched to a gene: 6. CDR3 size: 16 residues. CDR1 and CDR2 from the germline V gene are SGHTA and FQGNSA. CDR3 in amino acids: CASSQTSGASSYEQYF. CDR3 in DNA: TGTGCCAGCAGCCAGACTAGCGGGGCTAGCTCCTACGAGCAGTACTTC.

The rearrangement uses TRBV9 and TRBJ2-5, with 8 bases aligning to TRBD2. The V segment lost 3 bases and the J segment 1 base; nucleotides outside the gene matches: 5. The CDR3 contains 15 residues. Germline CDR1 and CDR2: SGDLS and YYNGEE. The CDR3 protein is CASSATGTSQETQYF. CDR3 bases: TGTGCCAGCAGCGCCACCGGGACTAGCCAAGAGACCCAGTACTTC.

The chain combines TRBV5-1 with TRBJ2-3; 13 nucleotides agree with TRBD2. This CDR3 has 17 residues. Losses at the gene ends were 3 bases for V and 2 bases for J; bases not matched to a gene: 6. Germline values: CDR1 SGHRS, CDR2 YFSETQ. The CDR3 DNA reads as TGCGCCAGCAGCTCGAGGACTAGCGGGAGAGCCACAGATACGCAGTATTTT. This gives the protein CASSSRTSGRATDTQYF.

The rearrangement joins TRBV6-5 to TRBJ2-5, with TRBD2 matching 7 bases. V was pared by 3 bases and J by 1 base, with 5 bases of the junction left unmatched. Germline CDR1 reads MNHEY; CDR2 reads SVGAGI. The CDR3 sequence is 15 residues long. CDR3 in DNA: TGTGCCAGCAGTTATGGAGCGGGACTCCAAGAGACCCAGTACTTC. Its translation is CASSYGAGLQETQYF.

The gene calls are TRBV2 and TRBJ2-5; 7 bases are shared with TRBD2. CDR3 size: 13 residues. V lost 8 bases and J lost 2; bases outside the gene matches: 5. Looked up from germline, CDR1 is SNHLY and CDR2 is FYNNEI. For the CDR3, the DNA is TGTGCCAGCCACGGACTAGGACAAGAGACCCAGTACTTC. This sequence encodes CASHGLGQETQYF. Full variable domain (remainder filled in from reference TRBV2 and TRBJ2-5): EPEVTQTPSHQVTQMGQEVILRCVPISNHLYFYWYRQILGQKVEFLVSFYNNEISEKSEIFDDQFSVERPDGSNFTLKIRSTKLEDSAMYFCASHGLGQETQYFGPGTRLLVL.

V and J are TRBV5-5 and TRBJ2-1; D not resolved. The CDR3 spans 14 residues. With 4 bases removed from V and 11 bases from J, the gap between germline ends came to 19 bases. Germline loops: CDR1 SGHKS, CDR2 YYEKEE (reference sequence). DNA for the CDR3: TGTGCCAGCAGCCCTTCCGGGTCAACGGATAAGCAGTTCTTC. As protein: CASSPSGSTDKQFF.

The chain couples TRBV11-2 to TRBJ2-7, with D perhaps matching TRBD1 (6 bases). The germline V gene encodes CDR1 SGHAT and CDR2 FQNNGV. V lost 5 bases and J 0 bases, leaving 23 bases between the germline ends. This CDR3 contains 18 residues. The CDR3, as DNA: TGTGCCAGCAGCCCCATTCAAAGGGGGACAAAGAGCTCCTACGAGCAGTACTTC. Encoded protein: CASSPIQRGTKSSYEQYF.

This chain uses TRBV28 with TRBJ1-1; 10 bases map to TRBD1. V was pared by 5 bases and J by 3 bases, with 6 bases of the junction left unmatched. The CDR3 contains 15 residues. Germline V CDR1 and CDR2: MDHEN, SYDVKM. CDR3 loop: CASSPRGQGHTEAFF. DNA for the CDR3: TGTGCCAGCAGTCCCAGGGGACAGGGGCACACTGAAGCTTTCTTT.

CDR3: CASSYFSGTTEQFF. The DNA of the CDR3 is TGTGCCAGCAGCTATTTTAGCGGGACAACTGAGCAGTTCTTC. This chain links TRBV13 with TRBJ2-1; TRBD2 agrees at 8 bases. J gave up 9 bases and V 4 bases, and 8 bases lay outside the gene matches. The CDR3 totals 14 residues. CDR1 is PRHDT and CDR2 is FYEKMQ in the germline V gene (reference sequence).

V and J are TRBV6-2 or TRBV6-3 and TRBJ2-1; a possible D gene is TRBD1 (6 bases). CDR3 length: 12 amino acids. Trimming removed 3 bases from V and 11 bases from J, with 11 bases in between. Germline loops: CDR1 MNHEY, CDR2 SVGEGT. CDR3 region: CASSYYGQKQFF. The CDR3, as DNA: TGTGCCAGCAGTTATTACGGACAGAAGCAGTTCTTC.

There are a few counts of this clone. The chain recombines TRBV5-5 with TRBJ2-1; TRBD2 is a possible D gene (6 bases). Germline lookup yields CDR1 SGHKS and CDR2 YYEKEE (reference sequence). This CDR3 is 18 amino acids long. Trimming left V 4 bases short and J 0 bases short, with 20 bases between. The CDR3 DNA reads as TGTGCCAGCAGCCGAATTAGCGGTCCGGGAAGCTCCTACAATGAGCAGTTCTTC. Amino acid sequence: CASSRISGPGSSYNEQFF. Based on the CDR3 plus reference TRBV5-5 and TRBJ2-1, the full variable domain is DAGVTQSPTHLIKTRGQQVTLRCSPISGHKSVSWYQQVLGQGPQFIFQYYEKEERGRGNFPDRFSARQFPNYSSELNVNALLLGDSALYLCASSRISGPGSSYNEQFFGPGTRLTVL.

This clone was recorded only once. J is TRBJ2-3 and V is TRBV11-2, with no clear D. The CDR3 loop spans 13 amino acids. Germline V gene lookup returns CDR1 SGHAT and CDR2 FQNNGV. The V gene lost 3 bases and the J gene lost 3 bases, with 7 bases spanning the gap. CDR3 DNA: TGTGCCAGCAGCTTTGGAGTTACAGATACGCAGTATTTT. It encodes CASSFGVTDTQYF.